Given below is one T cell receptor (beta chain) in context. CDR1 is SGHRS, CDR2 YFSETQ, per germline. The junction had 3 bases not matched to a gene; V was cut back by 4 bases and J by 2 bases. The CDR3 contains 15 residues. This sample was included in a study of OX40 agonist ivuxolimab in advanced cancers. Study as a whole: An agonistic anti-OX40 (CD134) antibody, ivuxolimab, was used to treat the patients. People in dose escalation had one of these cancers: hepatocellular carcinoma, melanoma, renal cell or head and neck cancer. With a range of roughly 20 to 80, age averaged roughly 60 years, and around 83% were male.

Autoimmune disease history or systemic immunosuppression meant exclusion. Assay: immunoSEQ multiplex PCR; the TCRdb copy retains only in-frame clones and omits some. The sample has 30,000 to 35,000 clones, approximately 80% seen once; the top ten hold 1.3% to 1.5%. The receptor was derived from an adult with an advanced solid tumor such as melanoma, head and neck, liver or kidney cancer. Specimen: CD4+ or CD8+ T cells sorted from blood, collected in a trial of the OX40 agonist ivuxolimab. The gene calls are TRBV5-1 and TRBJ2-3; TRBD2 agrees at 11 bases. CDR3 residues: CASSTTSGDTDTQYF. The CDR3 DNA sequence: TGCGCCAGCAGCACGACTAGCGGGGACACAGATACGCAGTATTTT. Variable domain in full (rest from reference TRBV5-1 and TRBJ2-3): KAGVTQTPRYLIKTRGQQVTLSCSPISGHRSVSWYQQTPGQGLQFLFEYFSETQRNKGNFPGRFSGRQFSNSRSEMNVSTLELGDSALYLCASSTTSGDTDTQYFGPGTRLTVL.